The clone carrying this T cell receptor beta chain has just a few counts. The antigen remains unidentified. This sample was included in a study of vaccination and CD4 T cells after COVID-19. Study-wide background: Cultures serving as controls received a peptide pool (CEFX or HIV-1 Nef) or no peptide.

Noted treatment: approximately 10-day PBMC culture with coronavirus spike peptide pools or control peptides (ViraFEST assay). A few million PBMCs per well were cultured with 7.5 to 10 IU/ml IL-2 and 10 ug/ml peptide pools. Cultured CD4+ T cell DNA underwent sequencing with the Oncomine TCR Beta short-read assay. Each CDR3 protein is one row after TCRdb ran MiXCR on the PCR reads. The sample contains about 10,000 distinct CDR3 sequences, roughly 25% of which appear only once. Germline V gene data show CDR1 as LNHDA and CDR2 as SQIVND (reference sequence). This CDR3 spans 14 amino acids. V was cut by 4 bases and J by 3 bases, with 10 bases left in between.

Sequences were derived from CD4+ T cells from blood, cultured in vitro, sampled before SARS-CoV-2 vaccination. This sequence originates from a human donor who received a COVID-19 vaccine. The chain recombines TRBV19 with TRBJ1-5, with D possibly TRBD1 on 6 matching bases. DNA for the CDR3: TGTGCCAGTAGTACCGGACAGTTCAATCAGCCCCAGCATTTT. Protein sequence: CASSTGQFNQPQHF. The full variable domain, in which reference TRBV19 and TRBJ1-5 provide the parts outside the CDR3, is DGGITQSPKYLFRKEGQNVTLSCEQNLNHDAMYWYRQDPGQGLRLIYYSQIVNDFQKGDIAEGYSVSREKKESFPLTVTSAQKNPTAFYLCASSTGQFNQPQHFGDGTRLSIL.